This TCR beta chain is drawn from a study of T cells in Graves' hyperthyroidism and ophthalmopathy. Turning to this clonotype: Its antigen is unknown.

If no ophthalmopathy progression occurred within 18 months, Graves' hyperthyroidism was stable. There were TCR beta CDR3 regions amplified from RNA transcripts. A first-round RT-PCR of the TCR CDR3 used the HTBI primer set. TCRdb reanalysed the multiplex PCR reads using MiXCR and keeps one entry per CDR3 protein. The sample gives approximately 360,000 distinct CDR3 sequences, more than 20% of which show up once; around four fifths is in the top ten. The CDR3 loop spans 12 amino acids. Germline loops: CDR1 DFQATT, CDR2 SNEGSKA (reference sequence). Trimming removed 7 bases from V and 5 bases from J; junction bases left unmatched: 4. The study's findings and limits: Blood held most thyroid clonotypes expanded above 0.001 frequency.

The TCR sequence derives from a man aged 50 or older with Graves' hyperthyroidism. The rearrangement links TRBV20-1 to TRBJ2-5; 10 bases are shared with TRBD1. Specimen: blood. CDR3 DNA: TGCAGTGGGACAGGGGGAAAGGAGACCCAGTACTTC. It specifies CSGTGGKETQYF.